The clone carrying this T cell receptor beta chain was seen only a few times. The sample originates from a study of breast tumors, draining lymph nodes, adjacent tissues. Breast cancer patients provided tissue from their axillary draining lymph nodes. CDR1 and CDR2 (germline): MNHEY, SMNVEV (reference sequence). V shed 6 bases and J shed 6 bases, with 15 bases lying between them. The CDR3 loop spans 14 amino acids. One entry per CDR3 protein, called by TCRdb with MiXCR from the multiplex PCR reads. The repertoire holds 180,000 or so distinct CDR3 sequences, with 25% to 40% as singletons. This TCR came from a female donor with breast cancer. Some clones in this sample may be carry-over from other donors' samples. The material sequenced was axillary lymph node tissue. J is TRBJ2-1 and V is TRBV27; possible D gene TRBD2, 5 bases. The CDR3 nucleotides read TGTGCCAGCAGCTATTTAGGACTCCGCAATGAGCAGTTCTTC. Protein: CASSYLGLRNEQFF.